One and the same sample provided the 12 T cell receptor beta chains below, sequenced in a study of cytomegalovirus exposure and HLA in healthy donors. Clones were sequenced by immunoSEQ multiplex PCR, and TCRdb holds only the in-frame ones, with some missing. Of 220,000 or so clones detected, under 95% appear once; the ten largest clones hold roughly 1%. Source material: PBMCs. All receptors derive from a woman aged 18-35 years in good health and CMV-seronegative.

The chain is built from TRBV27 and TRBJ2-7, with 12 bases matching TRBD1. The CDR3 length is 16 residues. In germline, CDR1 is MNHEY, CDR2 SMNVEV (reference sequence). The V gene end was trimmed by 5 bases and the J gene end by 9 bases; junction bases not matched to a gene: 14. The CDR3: CASSLMSGTGGGWQYF. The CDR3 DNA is TGTGCCAGCAGTCTAATGTCCGGGACAGGGGGCGGGTGGCAGTACTTC.

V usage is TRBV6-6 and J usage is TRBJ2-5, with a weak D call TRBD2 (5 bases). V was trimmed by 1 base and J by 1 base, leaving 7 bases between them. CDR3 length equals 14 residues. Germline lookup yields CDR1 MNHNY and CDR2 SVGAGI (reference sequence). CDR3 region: CASSYFLAQETQYF. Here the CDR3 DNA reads TGTGCCAGCAGTTACTTCCTAGCCCAAGAGACCCAGTACTTC.

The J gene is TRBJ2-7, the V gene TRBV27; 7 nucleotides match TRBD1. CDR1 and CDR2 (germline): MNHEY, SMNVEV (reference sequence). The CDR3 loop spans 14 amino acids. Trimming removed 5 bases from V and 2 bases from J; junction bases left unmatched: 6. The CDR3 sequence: CASSVRGRPYEQYF. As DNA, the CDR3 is TGTGCCAGCAGTGTCAGGGGGAGACCCTACGAGCAGTACTTC.

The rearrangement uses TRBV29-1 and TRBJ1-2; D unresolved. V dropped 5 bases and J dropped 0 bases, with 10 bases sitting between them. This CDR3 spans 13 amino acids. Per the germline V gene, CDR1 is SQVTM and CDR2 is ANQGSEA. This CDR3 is CSVLPESNYGYTF. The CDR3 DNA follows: TGCAGCGTTTTGCCAGAATCTAACTATGGCTACACCTTC.

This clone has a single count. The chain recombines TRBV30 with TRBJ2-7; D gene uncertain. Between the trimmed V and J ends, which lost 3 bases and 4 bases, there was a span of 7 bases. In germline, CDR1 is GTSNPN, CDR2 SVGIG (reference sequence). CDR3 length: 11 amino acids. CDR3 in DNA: TGTGCCTGGAGCGCCACTTACGAGCAGTACTTC. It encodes CAWSATYEQYF.

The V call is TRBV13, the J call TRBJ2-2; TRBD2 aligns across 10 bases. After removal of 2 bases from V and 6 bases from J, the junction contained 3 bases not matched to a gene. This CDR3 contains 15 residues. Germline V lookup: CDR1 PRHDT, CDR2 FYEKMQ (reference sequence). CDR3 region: CASSLLAGEAGELFF. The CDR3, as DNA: TGTGCCAGCAGCTTACTAGCGGGAGAGGCCGGGGAGCTGTTTTTT.

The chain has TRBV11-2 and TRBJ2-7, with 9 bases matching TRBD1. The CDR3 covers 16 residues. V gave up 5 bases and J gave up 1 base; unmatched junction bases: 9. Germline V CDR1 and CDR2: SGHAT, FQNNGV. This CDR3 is CASSQVIGTGSYEQYF. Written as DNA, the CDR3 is TGTGCCAGCAGCCAAGTAATAGGGACAGGGTCCTACGAGCAGTACTTC.

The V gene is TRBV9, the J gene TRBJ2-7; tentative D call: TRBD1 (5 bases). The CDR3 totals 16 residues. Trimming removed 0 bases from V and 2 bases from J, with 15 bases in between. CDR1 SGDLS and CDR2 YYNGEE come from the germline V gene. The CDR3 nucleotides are TGTGCCAGCAGCGTAGCGGTTGGAAGGGGCGCCTACGAGCAGTACTTC. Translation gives CASSVAVGRGAYEQYF.

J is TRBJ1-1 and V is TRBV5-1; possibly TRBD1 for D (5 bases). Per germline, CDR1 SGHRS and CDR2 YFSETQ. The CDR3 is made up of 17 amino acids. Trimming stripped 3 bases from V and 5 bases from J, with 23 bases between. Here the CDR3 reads CASSYGARGLSETEAFF. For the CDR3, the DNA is TGCGCCAGCAGCTATGGAGCAAGGGGCCTAAGTGAAACTGAAGCTTTCTTT.

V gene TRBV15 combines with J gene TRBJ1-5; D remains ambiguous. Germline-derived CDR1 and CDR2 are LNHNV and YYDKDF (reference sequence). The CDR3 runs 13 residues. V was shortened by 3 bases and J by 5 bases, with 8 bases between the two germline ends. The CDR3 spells CATSRGGHQPQHF. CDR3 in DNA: TGTGCCACCAGCAGGGGAGGGCATCAGCCCCAGCATTTT. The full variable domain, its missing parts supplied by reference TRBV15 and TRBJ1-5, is DAMVIQNPRYQVTQFGKPVTLSCSQTLNHNVMYWYQQKSSQAPKLLFHYYDKDFNNEADTPDNFQSRRPNTSFCFLDIRSPGLGDTAMYLCATSRGGHQPQHFGDGTRLSIL.

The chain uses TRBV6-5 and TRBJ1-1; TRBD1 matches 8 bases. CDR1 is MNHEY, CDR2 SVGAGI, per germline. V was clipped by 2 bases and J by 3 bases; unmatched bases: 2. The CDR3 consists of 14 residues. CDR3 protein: CASSYTDRDTEAFF. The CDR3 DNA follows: TGTGCCAGCAGTTACACGGACAGGGACACTGAAGCTTTCTTT.

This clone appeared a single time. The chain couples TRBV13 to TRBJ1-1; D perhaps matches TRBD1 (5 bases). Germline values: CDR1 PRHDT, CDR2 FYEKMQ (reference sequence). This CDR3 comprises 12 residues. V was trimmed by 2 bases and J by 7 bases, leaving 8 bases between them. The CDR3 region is CASSLQGGEAFF. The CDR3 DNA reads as TGTGCCAGCAGCTTACAGGGTGGTGAAGCTTTCTTT.